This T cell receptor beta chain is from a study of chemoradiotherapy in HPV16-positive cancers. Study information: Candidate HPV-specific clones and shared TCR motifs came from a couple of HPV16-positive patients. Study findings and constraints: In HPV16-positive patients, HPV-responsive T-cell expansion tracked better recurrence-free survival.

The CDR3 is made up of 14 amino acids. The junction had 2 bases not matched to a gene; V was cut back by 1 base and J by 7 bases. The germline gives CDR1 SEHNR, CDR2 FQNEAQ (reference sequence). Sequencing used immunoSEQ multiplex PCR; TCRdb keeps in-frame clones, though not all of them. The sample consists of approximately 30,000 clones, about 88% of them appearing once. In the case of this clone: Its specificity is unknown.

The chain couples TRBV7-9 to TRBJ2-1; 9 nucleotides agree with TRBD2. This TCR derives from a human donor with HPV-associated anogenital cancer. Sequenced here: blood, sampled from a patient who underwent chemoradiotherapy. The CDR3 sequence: CASSLGLAVNEQFF. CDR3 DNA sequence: TGTGCCAGCAGCTTAGGACTAGCGGTTAATGAGCAGTTCTTC.